The clone carrying this TCR beta chain was counted a single time. The source of the sample is a study of blood T cell repertoires in COVID-19. Study-wide background: T cells, B-cell-depleted T cells, or PBMCs supplied cDNA or gDNA.

Germline CDR1 is MDHEN and CDR2 is SYDVKM. The V end lost 5 bases, the J end lost 3 bases, and 11 bases lay between the germline ends. The CDR3 extends over 14 amino acids. Profiled with immunoSEQ multiplex PCR; TCRdb holds only in-frame clones, not every one. This table holds 230,000 or so clones, roughly 90% found once. V is TRBV28 and J is TRBJ1-3, with D maybe TRBD1 (6 bases). The sample was PBMCs or T cells enriched from blood (not recorded which). The source of this sequence is a middle-aged woman with acute COVID-19. CDR3 loop: CASSPGVGGNTIYF. As DNA, the CDR3 is TGTGCCAGCAGTCCAGGGGTGGGTGGAAACACCATATATTTT.